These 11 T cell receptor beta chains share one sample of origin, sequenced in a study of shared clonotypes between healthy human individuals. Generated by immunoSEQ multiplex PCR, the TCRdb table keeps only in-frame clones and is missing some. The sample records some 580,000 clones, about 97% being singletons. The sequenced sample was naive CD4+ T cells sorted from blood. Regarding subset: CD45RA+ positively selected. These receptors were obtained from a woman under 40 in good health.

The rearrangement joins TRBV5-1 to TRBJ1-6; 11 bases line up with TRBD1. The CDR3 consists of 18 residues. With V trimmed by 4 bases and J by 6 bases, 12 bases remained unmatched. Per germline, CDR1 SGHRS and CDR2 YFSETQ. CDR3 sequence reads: CASSRWTGGEASNSPLHF. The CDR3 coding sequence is TGCGCCAGCAGCCGTTGGACAGGGGGCGAGGCCTCTAATTCACCCCTCCACTTT.

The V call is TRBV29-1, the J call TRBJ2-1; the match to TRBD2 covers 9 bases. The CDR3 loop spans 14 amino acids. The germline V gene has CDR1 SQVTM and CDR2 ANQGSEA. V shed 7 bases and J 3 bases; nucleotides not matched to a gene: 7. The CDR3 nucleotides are TGCAGCGGAGGACTAGCGTCTAGCTACAATGAGCAGTTCTTC. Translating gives CSGGLASSYNEQFF.

CDR3 in amino acids: CAIRDRADTEAFF. CDR3 nucleotide sequence: TGTGCCATCAGGGACAGGGCTGACACTGAAGCTTTCTTT. The chain carries TRBV10-3 and TRBJ1-1; the match to TRBD1 covers 8 bases. The ends lost 6 bases at V and 3 bases at J; junction bases unmatched: 3. The germline V gene encodes CDR1 ENHRY and CDR2 SYGVKD. The CDR3 extends over 13 amino acids.

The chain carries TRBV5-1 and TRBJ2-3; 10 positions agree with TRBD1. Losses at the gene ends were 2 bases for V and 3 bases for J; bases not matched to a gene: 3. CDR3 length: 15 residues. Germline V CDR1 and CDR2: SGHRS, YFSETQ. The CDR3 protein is CASSFRTGGTDTQYF. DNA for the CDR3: TGCGCCAGCAGCTTCCGGACAGGGGGGACAGATACGCAGTATTTT.

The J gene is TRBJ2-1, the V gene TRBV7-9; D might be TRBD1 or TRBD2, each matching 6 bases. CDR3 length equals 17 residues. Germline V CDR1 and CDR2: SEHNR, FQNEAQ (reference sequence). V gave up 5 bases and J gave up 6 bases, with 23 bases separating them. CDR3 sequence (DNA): TGTGCCAGCAGCCCAGTACGGGGGCAGAACGTTGGCAATGAGCAGTTCTTC. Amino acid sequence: CASSPVRGQNVGNEQFF.

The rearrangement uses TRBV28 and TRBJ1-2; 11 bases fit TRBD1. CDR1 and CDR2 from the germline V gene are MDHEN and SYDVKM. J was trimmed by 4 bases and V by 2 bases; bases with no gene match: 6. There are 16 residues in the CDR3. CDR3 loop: CASSLGGQGASYGYTF. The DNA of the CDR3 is TGTGCCAGCAGTTTAGGAGGACAGGGGGCCAGCTATGGCTACACCTTC.

For the CDR3, the DNA is TGTGCCAGCAGTTTAGTAGGGGCTAGGGAGACCCAGTACTTC. Protein: CASSLVGARETQYF. V gene TRBV28 combines with J gene TRBJ2-5; D may be TRBD1 (5 bases). Trimming removed 2 bases from V and 5 bases from J, with 12 bases in between. The CDR3 length is 14 residues. Germline values: CDR1 MDHEN, CDR2 SYDVKM.

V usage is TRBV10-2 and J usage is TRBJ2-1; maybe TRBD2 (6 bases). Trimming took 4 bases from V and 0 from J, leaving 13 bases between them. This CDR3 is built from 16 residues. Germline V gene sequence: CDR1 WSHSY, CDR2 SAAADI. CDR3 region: CASSATGLRSYNEQFF. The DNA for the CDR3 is TGCGCCAGCAGTGCCACGGGACTCCGCTCCTACAATGAGCAGTTCTTC.

The CDR3 DNA is TGTGCCACCAGCAGAGATCGGAACCCCCCTGGGGACGTGATGGCGTACGAGCAGTACTTC. Translation: CATSRDRNPPGDVMAYEQYF. The gene calls are TRBV15 and TRBJ2-7; D could derive from TRBD1 or TRBD2 (5 bases each). Germline CDR1 LNHNV, CDR2 YYDKDF (reference sequence). The CDR3 totals 20 residues. Trimming removed 0 bases at V and 4 bases at J, with 28 bases between.

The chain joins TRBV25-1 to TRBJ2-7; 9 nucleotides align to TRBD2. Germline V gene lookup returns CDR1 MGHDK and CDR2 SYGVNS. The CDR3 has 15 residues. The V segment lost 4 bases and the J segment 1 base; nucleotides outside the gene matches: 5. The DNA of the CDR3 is TGTGCCAGCAGTGCCGGACTAGCGTCGTCCTACGAGCAGTACTTC. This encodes CASSAGLASSYEQYF.

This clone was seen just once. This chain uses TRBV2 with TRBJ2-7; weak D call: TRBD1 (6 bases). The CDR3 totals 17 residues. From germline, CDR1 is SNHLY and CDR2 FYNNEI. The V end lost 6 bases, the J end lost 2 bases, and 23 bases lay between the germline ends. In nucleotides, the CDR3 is TGTGCCAGCAGGGATCTTAACAGGGCCTATAAACCCTACGAGCAGTACTTC. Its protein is CASRDLNRAYKPYEQYF.